A selection of T cell receptor beta chains follows, all from one sample in a study of blood T cell repertoires in COVID-19. TCRdb's copy holds only in-frame clones and misses some; the assay was immunoSEQ multiplex PCR. The data hold around 170,000 clones, with around 86% observed a single time. The specimen was PBMCs or T cells enriched from blood (not recorded which). The receptors come from a woman younger than 45 who had recovered from COVID-19. Both conserved end residues are part of each CDR3. D genes are given only for firm matches. Rows may omit the clone size; those that give it use once, few, many or a size class.

TRBD1,.,TRBV15,TRBJ1-5,CATSRNRGNNQPQHF,TGTGCCACCAGCAGAAACAGGGGAAACAATCAGCCCCAGCATTTT
TRBD1,once,TRBV5-1,TRBJ2-1,CASSGTGPYNEQFF,TGCGCCAGCAGCGGGACAGGACCCTACAATGAGCAGTTCTTC
.,once,TRBV9,TRBJ1-5,CASSAAPGQPQHF,TGTGCCAGCAGCGCAGCCCCAGGTCAGCCCCAGCATTTT
TRBD1,many,TRBV28,TRBJ1-2,CASSLDRGVNYGYTF,TGTGCCAGCAGTTTAGACAGGGGAGTTAACTATGGCTACACCTTC
.,.,TRBV3-1/TRBV3-2,TRBJ2-3,CASSRFVLAQGTDTQYF,TGTGCCAGCAGCCGATTTGTTTTGGCGCAGGGCACAGATACGCAGTATTTT
TRBD2,.,TRBV5-4,TRBJ2-3,CASSSNQAGGPDTQYF,TGTGCCAGCAGCTCGAACCAAGCGGGAGGGCCGGATACGCAGTATTTT
TRBD1,.,TRBV2,TRBJ1-2,CARGQGINSGYTF,TGTGCCAGGGGACAGGGCATTAATTCTGGCTACACCTTC
.,once,TRBV4-1,TRBJ2-7,CASSQDPSAYEQYF,TGCGCCAGCAGCCAAGATCCTAGTGCCTACGAGCAGTACTTC
TRBD2,.,TRBV4-1,TRBJ2-1,CASSPAAAGAKGNEQFF,TGCGCCAGCAGCCCCGCGGCAGCGGGAGCCAAGGGCAATGAGCAGTTCTTC
TRBD2,.,TRBV27,TRBJ2-1,CASRAGLAGFNEQFF,TGTGCCAGCAGGGCGGGACTAGCGGGCTTTAATGAGCAGTTCTTC
TRBD2,.,TRBV28,TRBJ2-1,CASSASSGSSYNEQFF,TGTGCCAGCAGTGCCTCTAGCGGGAGCTCCTACAATGAGCAGTTCTTC
TRBD1,.,TRBV28,TRBJ2-7,CASRGPGQGSYEQYF,TGTGCCAGCAGGGGCCCGGGACAGGGCTCCTACGAGCAGTACTTC
.,.,TRBV11-3,TRBJ2-3,CASSASGNTQYF,TGTGCCAGCAGCGCGTCGGGGAATACGCAGTATTTT
TRBD2,.,TRBV29-1,TRBJ2-7,CSVVGRGGRPYEQYF,TGCAGCGTTGTGGGGAGGGGAGGTCGCCCCTACGAGCAGTACTTC
TRBD2,.,TRBV5-1,TRBJ2-2,CASSSTSGVNTGELFF,TGCGCCAGCAGCTCGACTAGCGGGGTAAACACCGGGGAGCTGTTTTTT
TRBD1,once,TRBV28,TRBJ1-2,CASSPPGQGYGYTF,TGTGCCAGCAGTCCGCCGGGACAGGGATATGGCTACACCTTC
TRBD1,.,TRBV6-5,TRBJ2-3,CASSEGQGLGDTQYF,TGTGCCAGCAGCGAGGGACAGGGTCTCGGAGATACGCAGTATTTT
.,.,TRBV2,TRBJ1-5,CASSVMEGAGQPQHF,TGTGCCAGCAGTGTTATGGAGGGAGCGGGCCAGCCCCAGCATTTT
TRBD2,.,TRBV27,TRBJ2-3,CASSLRTSGRTDTQYF,TGTGCCAGCAGTCTCCGGACTAGCGGCCGCACAGATACGCAGTATTTT
TRBD1,few,TRBV19,TRBJ1-1,CATTPGQGTEVTEAFF,TGTGCGACCACCCCCGGACAGGGGACTGAGGTCACTGAAGCTTTCTTT
.,.,TRBV2,TRBJ1-2,CASIPRQARSGYTF,TGTGCCAGCATCCCAAGGCAGGCAAGAAGTGGCTACACCTTC
.,.,TRBV6-5,TRBJ2-2,CASRPGFTGELFF,TGTGCCAGCAGACCAGGGTTTACCGGGGAGCTGTTTTTT
.,.,TRBV27,TRBJ1-2,CASKRSWTANYGYTF,TGTGCCAGCAAGCGATCTTGGACAGCTAACTATGGCTACACCTTC
.,.,TRBV7-8,TRBJ1-3,CASSLALPDTSGNTIYF,TGTGCCAGCAGCTTAGCGCTCCCCGACACCTCTGGAAACACCATATATTTT
.,.,TRBV5-1,TRBJ2-7,CASSSGQVYEQYF,TGCGCCAGCAGCTCGGGACAAGTCTACGAGCAGTACTTC
.,.,TRBV28,TRBJ1-4,CASSIQRPTNEKLFF,TGTGCCAGCAGTATACAGCGGCCAACTAATGAAAAACTGTTTTTT
.,.,TRBV27,TRBJ2-5,CASSPARGQETQYF,TGTGCCAGCAGTCCCGCCAGGGGACAAGAGACCCAGTACTTC
.,.,TRBV6-1,TRBJ2-7,CASSEDRDSYEQYF,TGTGCCAGCAGTGAAGACAGGGACTCCTACGAGCAGTACTTC
.,.,TRBV25-1,TRBJ2-3,CASSVSGISTDTQYF,TGTGCCAGCAGTGTTTCCGGGATTAGTACAGATACGCAGTATTTT
.,.,TRBV5-5,TRBJ1-2,CASSFFDRGYGYTF,TGTGCCAGCAGCTTTTTCGACCGCGGCTATGGCTACACCTTC
TRBD1,.,TRBV14,TRBJ2-7,CASSQVSRTGSFYEQYF,TGTGCCAGCAGCCAAGTCAGTCGGACAGGATCTTTCTACGAGCAGTACTTC
TRBD1,.,TRBV7-9,TRBJ2-1,CASSPRDRFNNEQFF,TGTGCCAGCAGCCCAAGGGACAGGTTTAACAATGAGCAGTTCTTC
TRBD1,.,TRBV28,TRBJ1-4,CASSPANRGHDEKLFF,TGTGCCAGCAGTCCCGCTAACAGGGGGCATGATGAAAAACTGTTTTTT
.,.,TRBV19,TRBJ1-1,CASSIGWAPSEAFF,TGTGCCAGTAGTATCGGCTGGGCGCCCTCTGAAGCTTTCTTT
.,.,TRBV11-2,TRBJ1-3,CASSLRGKSGNTIYF,TGTGCCAGCAGCTTAAGGGGGAAATCCGGAAACACCATATATTTT
.,.,TRBV18,TRBJ2-3,CASSPLGEIAGRGKTDTQYF,TGTGCCAGCTCACCACTTGGTGAAATCGCGGGCCGAGGCAAGACAGATACGCAGTATTTT
.,.,TRBV14,TRBJ1-2,CASSQDLELNYGYTF,TGTGCCAGCAGCCAAGATCTGGAGCTGAACTATGGCTACACCTTC
.,.,TRBV7-2,TRBJ2-1,CASSLRWFPSYNEQFF,TGTGCCAGCAGCTTACGGTGGTTTCCCTCCTACAATGAGCAGTTCTTC
TRBD2,.,TRBV29-1,TRBJ2-5,CSVEMSSGRAGETQYF,TGCAGCGTTGAGATGTCCAGCGGGAGGGCCGGGGAGACCCAGTACTTC
.,.,TRBV7-2,TRBJ1-2,CASSLVAGSGYTF,TGTGCCAGCAGCTTAGTCGCAGGGTCGGGCTACACCTTC
.,once,TRBV19,TRBJ1-2,CASSIDPNRDGYTF,TGTGCCAGTAGTATAGACCCCAACAGGGATGGCTACACCTTC
TRBD2,once,TRBV28,TRBJ2-7,CASTYGRGETYEQYF,TGTGCCAGCACCTACGGACGGGGGGAAACCTACGAGCAGTACTTC
TRBD2,.,TRBV11-2,TRBJ2-7,CASSFAGGPGYEQYF,TGTGCCAGCAGCTTCGCGGGAGGGCCGGGCTACGAGCAGTACTTC